The source of this T cell receptor (beta chain) is a study of monozygotic twins with inflammatory bowel disease. CDR1 SGHTA and CDR2 FQGNSA come from the germline V gene. The CDR3 totals 13 residues. TCRdb re-called the 5' RACE reads; one entry per CDR3 protein, DNA not given. The sample holds about 200,000 distinct CDR3 sequences. The gene calls are TRBV7-2 and TRBJ2-1; TCRdb picks TRBD2, but there is no DNA to check that call. This TCR derives from a human donor with ulcerative colitis or Crohn's disease, or a healthy co-twin of an affected twin (not recorded which). Specimen: blood. CDR3 in amino acids: CASSLELAGEQFF. Variable domain in full (rest from reference TRBV7-2 and TRBJ2-1): GAGVSQSPSNKVTEKGKDVELRCDPISGHTALYWYRQSLGQGLEFLIYFQGNSAPDKSGLPSDRFSAERTGGSVSTLTIQRTQQEDSAVYLCASSLELAGEQFFGPGTRLTVL.